The clone carrying this T cell receptor (beta chain) was seen only a few times. What it binds is unknown. This sample is part of a study of response to subunit inactivated influenza vaccine. The CDR3 sequence is 11 residues long. The germline V gene has CDR1 DFQATT and CDR2 SNEGSKA (reference sequence). Trimming shortened V by 3 bases and J by 6 bases, and 9 bases separated the two germline ends. Via MiXCR, TCRdb re-called the RT-PCR reads, giving one row per CDR3 protein. The repertoire holds about 650,000 distinct CDR3 sequences, with 15% to 18% as singletons. General study results and limits: That few new T cells are recruited by each seasonal influenza vaccination was the authors' suggestion.

The receptor's source is a man between 45 and 60 years old who received an inactivated influenza vaccine. The specimen comprised PBMCs from blood, sampled 11 to 12 days after vaccination. The rearrangement uses TRBV20-1 and TRBJ2-7; D remains unclear. The CDR3 region has the DNA TGCAGTGCTAGGCCCGGTGGCGAGCAGTACTTC. It is translated as CSARPGGEQYF.